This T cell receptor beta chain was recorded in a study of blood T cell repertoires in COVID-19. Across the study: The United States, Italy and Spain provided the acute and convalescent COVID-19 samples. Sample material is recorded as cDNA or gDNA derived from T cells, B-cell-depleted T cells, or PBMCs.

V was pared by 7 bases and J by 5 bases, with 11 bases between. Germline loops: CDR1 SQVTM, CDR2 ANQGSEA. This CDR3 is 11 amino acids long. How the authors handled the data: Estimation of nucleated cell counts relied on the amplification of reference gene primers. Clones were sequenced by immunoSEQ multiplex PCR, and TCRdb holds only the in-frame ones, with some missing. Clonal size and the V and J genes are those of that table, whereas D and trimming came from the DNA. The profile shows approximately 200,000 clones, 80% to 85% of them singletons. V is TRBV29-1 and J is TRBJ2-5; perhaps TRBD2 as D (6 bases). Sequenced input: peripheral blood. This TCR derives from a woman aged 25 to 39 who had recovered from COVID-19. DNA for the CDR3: TGCAGCGGTTATCTAGCGGAGACCCAGTACTTC. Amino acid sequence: CSGYLAETQYF.